Below are 29 T cell receptor beta chains sequenced from a single sample in a study of T cells in localized non-small cell lung cancer. Produced via immunoSEQ multiplex PCR; TCRdb's table is partial and in-frame only. This table has tens of thousands of clones, about 87% appearing once. The sample in question was peripheral blood, obtained before any cancer treatment. The receptors shown here come from a man between 35 and 75 years old with stage I squamous cell lung carcinoma.

The chain uses TRBV6-9 and TRBJ2-5; D uncertain. Trimming shortened V by 7 bases and J by 6 bases, and 6 bases separated the two germline ends. The V gene's germline CDR1 is MNHGY and CDR2 SVAAGI. The CDR3 is 10 residues long. The CDR3: CASNHKTQYF. The CDR3, as DNA: TGTGCCAGCAACCATAAGACCCAGTACTTC.

This clone was counted a single time. This chain uses TRBV7-2 with TRBJ2-7; 10 bases map to TRBD1. The CDR3 consists of 17 residues. Germline assignment: CDR1 SGHTA and CDR2 FQGNSA. V shed 3 bases, J shed 4 bases, and the junction held 12 bases outside the gene matches. The CDR3 sequence: CASSFRQGAVSSYEQYF. For the CDR3, the DNA is TGTGCCAGCAGCTTCCGACAGGGGGCGGTCTCATCTTACGAGCAGTACTTC.

The chain recombines TRBV6-6 with TRBJ2-3; D possibly corresponds to TRBD2 (6 bases). Germline CDR1 reads MNHNY; CDR2 reads SVGAGI (reference sequence). V was cut by 10 bases and J by 4 bases, with 18 bases left in between. This CDR3 contains 14 residues. This CDR3 is CATWGREEADTQYF. The CDR3 coding sequence is TGTGCCACCTGGGGCAGGGAGGAGGCAGATACGCAGTATTTT.

This chain links TRBV4-2 with TRBJ2-7; 9 nucleotides match TRBD2. The ends lost 3 bases at V and 5 bases at J; junction bases unmatched: 11. Germline CDR1 and CDR2: LGHNA and YNFKEQ. The CDR3 totals 16 residues. DNA of the CDR3: TGTGCCAGCAGCCAGGGTATAGCGGGAGTTGTGAACGAGCAGTACTTC. The encoded protein is CASSQGIAGVVNEQYF.

The chain combines TRBV10-3 with TRBJ2-3; D may be TRBD1 (6 bases). The CDR3 has 14 residues. V was pared by 2 bases and J by 5 bases, with 11 bases between. Germline CDR1 and CDR2: ENHRY and SYGVKD. CDR3 sequence: CAISERGRGDTQYF. The CDR3 bases are TGTGCCATCAGTGAGAGGGGGAGAGGAGATACGCAGTATTTT.

V and J are TRBV7-3 and TRBJ2-7; no clear D gene. This CDR3 has 14 amino acids. Trimming took 5 bases from V and 4 from J, leaving 15 bases between them. The V gene's germline CDR1 is SGHTA and CDR2 FQGTGA. The CDR3 nucleotides read TGTGCCAGCAGCACGGGTGTTTTCTCTTACGAGCAGTACTTC. It translates to CASSTGVFSYEQYF.

Remarks on this clone: One end of the junction varies from germline; a read error may be responsible. The rearrangement uses TRBV5-1 and TRBJ1-2, with D possibly being TRBD1 (6 bases). Germline V gene sequence: CDR1 SGHRS, CDR2 YFSETQ. The CDR3 spans 13 residues. DNA for the CDR3: TGTGCCAGCAGCTCCGGACAGAGCTATGGCTACACCTTC. Translating gives CASSSGQSYGYTF.

In this sample, this clone turned up a few times. V gene TRBV6-1 combines with J gene TRBJ2-2, with TRBD1 as a possible D gene (6 bases). The germline CDR1 and CDR2 sequences are MNHNS and SASEGT. V was cut by 2 bases and J by 10 bases, with 11 bases left in between. The CDR3 consists of 13 residues. The CDR3 nucleotides are TGTGCCAGCAGTGAACTGGGGGCTGAGGAGCTGTTTTTT. It codes for CASSELGAEELFF.

V gene TRBV7-9 combines with J gene TRBJ1-5, with D hard to call. Germline values: CDR1 SEHNR, CDR2 FQNEAQ (reference sequence). The ends were cut back, 3 bases at V and 6 bases at J, with 9 bases in the middle. This CDR3 has 13 amino acids. CDR3 protein: CASSLEGSQPQHF. The CDR3 nucleotides are TGTGCCAGCAGCTTGGAGGGTAGTCAGCCCCAGCATTTT.

The gene calls are TRBV20-1 and TRBJ1-2; D unresolved. The CDR3 is 10 residues long. V dropped 7 bases and J dropped 6 bases, with 9 bases sitting between them. The germline gives CDR1 DFQATT, CDR2 SNEGSKA (reference sequence). The CDR3 spells CSGMPHGYTF. The CDR3 coding sequence is TGCAGTGGAATGCCCCATGGCTACACCTTC.

The CDR3 region has the DNA TGTGCCAGCAGGCACCCCCTAGCGGGGGGCCAAGAGACCCAGTACTTC. Its protein is CASRHPLAGGQETQYF. The V gene is TRBV28, the J gene TRBJ2-5, with TRBD2 matching 11 bases. The ends lost 6 bases at V and 1 base at J; junction bases unmatched: 7. Germline CDR1 and CDR2: MDHEN and SYDVKM. There are 16 residues in the CDR3.

The chain carries TRBV29-1 and TRBJ2-2, with TRBD2 as a possible D gene (5 bases). The V gene lost 7 bases and the J gene lost 1 base, with 16 bases spanning the gap. Germline V gene sequence: CDR1 SQVTM, CDR2 ANQGSEA. The CDR3 has 15 residues. The CDR3 DNA reads TGCAGCGCCGGGGTCTTGGCCCAGAACACCGGGGAGCTGTTTTTT. Its translation: CSAGVLAQNTGELFF.

The gene calls are TRBV4-3 and TRBJ2-3; the D is unclear. The V gene's germline CDR1 is LGHNA and CDR2 YSLEER. The CDR3 consists of 14 residues. V was trimmed by 1 base and J by 2 bases, leaving 7 bases between them. CDR3 nucleotide sequence: TGCGCCAGCAGCCAAGGGGCCAACACAGATACGCAGTATTTT. Residues: CASSQGANTDTQYF.

This chain uses TRBV29-1 with TRBJ2-5; 8 bases are shared with TRBD2. CDR1 and CDR2 (germline): SQVTM, ANQGSEA. J gave up 5 bases and V 5 bases, and 10 bases lay outside the gene matches. CDR3 length: 14 amino acids. This chain's CDR3 is CSVRSAGVLETQYF. CDR3 bases: TGCAGCGTTAGATCAGCGGGAGTTCTCGAGACCCAGTACTTC.

V is TRBV4-3 and J is TRBJ2-3, with D possibly TRBD1 on 6 matching bases. CDR3 size: 15 residues. Between the trimmed V and J ends, which lost 1 base and 3 bases, there was a span of 11 bases. Germline V gene data show CDR1 as LGHNA and CDR2 as YSLEER. The CDR3 protein is CASSQGQGWTDTQYF. In nucleotides, the CDR3 is TGCGCCAGCAGCCAAGGCCAGGGGTGGACAGATACGCAGTATTTT.

V gene TRBV7-9 combines with J gene TRBJ2-7; weak D call: TRBD1 (5 bases). From germline, CDR1 is SEHNR and CDR2 FQNEAQ (reference sequence). This CDR3 has 13 residues. V shed 5 bases and J shed 7 bases, with 15 bases lying between them. The CDR3 loop is CASSGAWGVEQYF. The CDR3 DNA reads as TGTGCCAGCAGCGGGGCCTGGGGTGTGGAGCAGTACTTC.

V and J are TRBV30 and TRBJ2-3; 8 bases are shared with TRBD2. The ends lost 1 base at V and 5 bases at J; junction bases unmatched: 8. Germline CDR1 GTSNPN, CDR2 SVGIG (reference sequence). There are 15 residues in the CDR3. CDR3 region: CAWSGGGSWGDTQYF. The CDR3 region has the DNA TGTGCCTGGAGTGGCGGGGGGTCATGGGGAGATACGCAGTATTTT.

The sample holds one count of this clone. The chain joins TRBV18 to TRBJ1-4; the D is unclear. The CDR3 sequence is 13 residues long. V was clipped by 3 bases and J by 4 bases, with 6 bases between them. Germline V gene data show CDR1 as KGHSH and CDR2 as LQKENI. Here the CDR3 reads CASSPSINEKLFF. The CDR3 nucleotides read TGTGCCAGCTCACCCTCGATTAATGAAAAACTGTTTTTT.

The genes are TRBV6-5 and TRBJ2-3; D is uncertain. Germline loops: CDR1 MNHEY, CDR2 SVGAGI. Trimming shortened V by 0 bases and J by 1 base, and 8 bases separated the two germline ends. The CDR3 contains 15 residues. The DNA for the CDR3 is TGTGCCAGCAGTTACTCAGTGGCGGGCACAGATACGCAGTATTTT. Encoded protein: CASSYSVAGTDTQYF.

This chain connects TRBV9 to TRBJ2-5; D is possibly TRBD2 (7 bases). The V gene lost 4 bases and the J gene lost 1 base, with 14 bases spanning the gap. Per germline, CDR1 SGDLS and CDR2 YYNGEE. There are 15 residues in the CDR3. The CDR3 bases are TGTGCCAGCAGCTCTTCGGGGGGCAGCCAAGAGACCCAGTACTTC. Translated, it gives CASSSSGGSQETQYF.

This chain joins TRBV15 and TRBJ2-7; TRBD2 matches at 15 bases. Germline V gene data show CDR1 as LNHNV and CDR2 as YYDKDF (reference sequence). The CDR3 is 16 residues long. The junction had 5 bases not matched to a gene; V was cut back by 4 bases and J by 4 bases. CDR3: CATSTGLAGGPYEQYF. Here the CDR3 DNA reads TGTGCCACCAGCACGGGACTAGCGGGAGGCCCTTACGAGCAGTACTTC.

V usage is TRBV27 and J usage is TRBJ2-3; 8 bases are shared with TRBD2. CDR1 is MNHEY, CDR2 SMNVEV, per germline (reference sequence). With V trimmed by 5 bases and J by 5 bases, 15 bases remained unmatched. The CDR3 runs to 17 residues. The CDR3 nucleotides read TGTGCCAGCAGTCCCAATGACGGAGCGGGAGTAGTAGATACGCAGTATTTT. This codes for CASSPNDGAGVVDTQYF.

V gene TRBV15 combines with J gene TRBJ2-7; tentatively, D is TRBD1 (6 bases). Germline V gives CDR1 LNHNV, CDR2 YYDKDF (reference sequence). The CDR3 covers 14 residues. Trimming removed 2 bases at V and 5 bases at J, with 13 bases between. CDR3 protein: CATSRRTGYNEQYF. The DNA of the CDR3 is TGTGCCACCAGCAGACGCACAGGGTATAACGAGCAGTACTTC.

The rearrangement joins TRBV7-2 to TRBJ2-1, with a tentative D call TRBD1 (6 bases). Germline V CDR1 and CDR2: SGHTA, FQGNSA. V lost 2 bases and J lost 9, with 17 bases in between. CDR3 length: 15 amino acids. CDR3 loop: CASSLQIARGGEQFF. The CDR3 DNA is TGTGCCAGCAGCTTACAAATAGCGCGAGGGGGTGAGCAGTTCTTC.

The chain recombines TRBV5-1 with TRBJ2-3, with 8 positions matching TRBD1. Trimming removed 4 bases from V and 5 bases from J; junction bases left unmatched: 6. The CDR3 contains 14 residues. Germline CDR1 and CDR2: SGHRS and YFSETQ. Here the CDR3 DNA reads TGCGCCAGCAGCCCCCAAACAGGGGGAGATACGCAGTATTTT. Translating gives CASSPQTGGDTQYF.

The chain joins TRBV2 to TRBJ1-4; no firm D call. The length of the CDR3 is 15 residues. Deletions cut 8 bases from V and 7 bases from J, with 20 bases between. CDR1 is SNHLY and CDR2 is FYNNEI in the germline V gene. The CDR3 DNA sequence: TGTGCCAGCGGGCCTGGAAGGGTTACGATTGAAAAACTGTTTTTT. Translating it yields CASGPGRVTIEKLFF.

This clone came up once. This chain connects TRBV7-2 to TRBJ2-5; D may be TRBD1 (7 bases). The assigned J gene may be wrong: the sequence end matches TRBJ2-7 better. CDR1 and CDR2 from the germline V gene are SGHTA and FQGNSA. This CDR3 is 15 amino acids long. The DNA for the CDR3 is TGTGCCAGCAGCTTAGGAGGGGGCGGGATAGACGAGCAGTACTTC. Translated: CASSLGGGGIDEQYF.

This clone has only one observation. This rearrangement joins TRBV4-1 to TRBJ2-2; the D gene could be TRBD1 or TRBD2 (6 bases each). Trimming took off 0 bases at V and 3 bases at J, with 14 bases between the two ends. Germline-derived CDR1 and CDR2 are MGHRA and YSYEKL. This CDR3 contains 17 residues. The CDR3 loop is CASSQDKHREDTGELFF. The CDR3, as DNA: TGCGCCAGCAGCCAAGATAAACACAGGGAGGACACCGGGGAGCTGTTTTTT.

The rearrangement links TRBV30 to TRBJ2-3; no clear D gene. The germline CDR1 and CDR2 sequences are GTSNPN and SVGIG (reference sequence). The V gene lost 0 bases and the J gene lost 4 bases, with 8 bases spanning the gap. The CDR3 extends over 13 amino acids. This CDR3 reads CAWSVRRADTQYF. CDR3 nucleotide sequence: TGTGCCTGGAGTGTACGACGGGCAGATACGCAGTATTTT.